This T cell receptor (beta chain) is from a study of monozygotic twins with inflammatory bowel disease. Study-wide results and caveats: Healthy co-twins, by inverse Simpson, had higher TCRbeta diversity than their siblings with IBD. Separate T cell subtypes could not be resolved from one another.

Nested PCRs of approximately 16 and 10 cycles, two in total, were run on TCRalpha and TCRbeta cDNA. TCRdb reanalyzed the 5' RACE reads and collapses them to one entry per CDR3 protein, without DNA. This sample contains 90,000 to 110,000 distinct CDR3 sequences. Germline V lookup: CDR1 SGHVS, CDR2 FQNEAQ. CDR3 length equals 15 residues. As concerns this clonotype: Its antigen is not known.

The clonotype originates from a human donor with ulcerative colitis or Crohn's disease, or a healthy co-twin of an affected twin (not recorded which). Sequencing was carried out using blood. The chain combines TRBV7-8 with TRBJ1-1; without DNA, the TCRdb call of TRBD1 cannot be checked. CDR3 sequence reads: CASSLGGIENTEAFF. The complete variable domain, with remaining parts taken from reference TRBV7-8 and TRBJ1-1, reads GAGVSQSPRYKVAKRGQDVALRCDPISGHVSLFWYQQALGQGPEFLTYFQNEAQLDKSGLPSDRFFAERPEGSVSTLKIQRTQQEDSAVYLCASSLGGIENTEAFFGQGTRLTVV.